This T cell receptor beta chain came from a study of response to subunit inactivated influenza vaccine. TCRdb reanalysed the RT-PCR reads using MiXCR and keeps one entry per CDR3 protein. The data show about 620,000 distinct CDR3 sequences, with about 11% seen just once and about 11% held by the top ten. Study outcomes and limitations: There was a suggestion from the authors that each seasonal influenza vaccination recruits few new T cells.

With regard to this clonotype: As yet, its antigen is unknown.

This CDR3 region has 14 residues. The germline V and J ends were trimmed by 6 bases and 4 bases, with 13 bases remaining between them. These data were also reused for a study on T cells expressing NK-cell markers. From that report: In generating TCR beta cDNA, 5'RACE template switching with UMIs was used. Six donors had dominant NKG2C+ clonotypes that comprised roughly 1.0-7.5% of their CD8+ T cells.

The input for sequencing was PBMCs from blood, taken on the day of vaccination. The V and J genes are TRBV12-3 or TRBV12-4 and TRBJ1-5; D perhaps matches TRBD1 (6 bases). This receptor was taken from a man aged 50-60 years who received an inactivated influenza vaccine. CDR3 protein: CASRKGQRNQPQHF. Here the CDR3 DNA reads TGTGCCAGCAGAAAAGGACAGCGTAATCAGCCCCAGCATTTT.